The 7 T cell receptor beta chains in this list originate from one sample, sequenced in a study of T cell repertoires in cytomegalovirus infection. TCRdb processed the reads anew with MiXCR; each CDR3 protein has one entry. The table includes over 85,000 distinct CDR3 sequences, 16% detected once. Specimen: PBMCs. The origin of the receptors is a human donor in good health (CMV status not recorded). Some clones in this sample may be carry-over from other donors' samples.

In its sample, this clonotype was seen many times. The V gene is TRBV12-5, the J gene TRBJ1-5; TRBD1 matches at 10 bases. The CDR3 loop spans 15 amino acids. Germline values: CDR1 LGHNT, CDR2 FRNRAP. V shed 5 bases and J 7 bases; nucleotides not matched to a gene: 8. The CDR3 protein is CASGGEGQGWQPQHF. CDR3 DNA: TGTGCTAGTGGTGGGGAGGGACAGGGGTGGCAGCCCCAGCATTTT.

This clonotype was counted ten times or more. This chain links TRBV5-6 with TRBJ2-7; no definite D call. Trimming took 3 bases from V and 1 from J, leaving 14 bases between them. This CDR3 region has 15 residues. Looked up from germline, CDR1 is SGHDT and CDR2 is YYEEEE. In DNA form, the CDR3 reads TGTGCCAGCAGCTCACTCGGATTCACGTCCTACGAGCAGTACTTC. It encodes CASSSLGFTSYEQYF.

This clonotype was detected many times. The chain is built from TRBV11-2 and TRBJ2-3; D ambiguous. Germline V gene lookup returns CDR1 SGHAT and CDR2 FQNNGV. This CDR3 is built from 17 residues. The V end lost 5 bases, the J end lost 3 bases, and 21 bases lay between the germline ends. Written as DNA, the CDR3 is TGTGCCAGCAGCCTTATTGGCCCCGAGTTAGGGACAGATACGCAGTATTTT. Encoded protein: CASSLIGPELGTDTQYF. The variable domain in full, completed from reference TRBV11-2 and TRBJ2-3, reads EAGVAQSPRYKIIEKRQSVAFWCNPISGHATLYWYQQILGQGPKLLIQFQNNGVVDDSQLPKDRFSAERLKGVDSTLKIQPAKLEDSAVYLCASSLIGPELGTDTQYFGPGTRLTVL.

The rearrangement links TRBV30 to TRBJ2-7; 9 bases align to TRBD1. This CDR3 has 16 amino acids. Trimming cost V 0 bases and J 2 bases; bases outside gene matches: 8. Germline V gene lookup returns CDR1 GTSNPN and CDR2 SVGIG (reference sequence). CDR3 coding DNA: TGTGCCTGGAGTGTACTGGGACAGGGCACGCCCTACGAGCAGTACTTC. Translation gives CAWSVLGQGTPYEQYF.

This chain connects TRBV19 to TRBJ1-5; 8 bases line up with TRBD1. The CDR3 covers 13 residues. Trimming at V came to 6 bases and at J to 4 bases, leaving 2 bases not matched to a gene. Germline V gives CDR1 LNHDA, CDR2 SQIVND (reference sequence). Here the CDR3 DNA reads TGTGCCAGTAGCCACAGGGGGAATCAGCCCCAGCATTTT. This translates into CASSHRGNQPQHF.

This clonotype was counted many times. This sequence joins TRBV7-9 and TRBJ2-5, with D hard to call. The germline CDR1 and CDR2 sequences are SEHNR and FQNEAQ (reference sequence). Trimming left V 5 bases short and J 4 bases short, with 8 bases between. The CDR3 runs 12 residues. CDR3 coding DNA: TGTGCCAGCAGCCGCGAGGTAGAGACCCAGTACTTC. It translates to CASSREVETQYF.

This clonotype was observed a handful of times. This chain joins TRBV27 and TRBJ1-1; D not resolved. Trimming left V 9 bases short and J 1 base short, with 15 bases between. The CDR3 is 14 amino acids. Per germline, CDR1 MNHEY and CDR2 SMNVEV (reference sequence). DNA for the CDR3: TGTGCCAGTGCAACTTTCTCCGGGAACACTGAAGCTTTCTTT. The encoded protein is CASATFSGNTEAFF.